Reported below is one T cell receptor (beta chain). As yet, its antigen is unknown. The PCR ran on 60 Vbeta and 13 Jbeta primers. Profiled with immunoSEQ multiplex PCR; TCRdb holds only in-frame clones, not every one. The sample yields more than 95,000 clones, 70% to 85% seen once. The donors (healthy individuals) were bone marrow donors. There were likely unrecorded immune exposures, though donors were nominally healthy when sampled. The data belong to a study of cytomegalovirus exposure and HLA in healthy donors. Findings of the study overall: Cytomegalovirus-associated TCR beta chains were listed, numbering around 150.

V shed 4 bases and J shed 7 bases, with 17 bases lying between them. Germline loops: CDR1 SGHTA, CDR2 FQGNSA. This CDR3 region has 14 residues. The receptor comes from a woman between 18 and 29 years old in good health and CMV-seropositive. V usage is TRBV7-2 and J usage is TRBJ2-7; tentatively, D is TRBD2 (5 bases). Sequencing was carried out using PBMCs. The CDR3 region has the DNA TGTGCCAGCAGCTCGGAGGTCTGGATTTGGGAGCAGTACTTC. Residues: CASSSEVWIWEQYF. The full variable domain, with the rest looked up from reference TRBV7-2 and TRBJ2-7, is GAGVSQSPSNKVTEKGKDVELRCDPISGHTALYWYRQSLGQGLEFLIYFQGNSAPDKSGLPSDRFSAERTGGSVSTLTIQRTQQEDSAVYLCASSSEVWIWEQYFGPGTRLTVT.